This paragraph reports one T cell receptor beta chain. Its antigen is as yet unknown. The data were taken from a study of tumor and adjacent non-tumor tissue in lung cancer. Study-wide context: There were approximately twelve adenocarcinoma, a couple of squamous cell carcinoma and 1 small cell lung cancer cases.

The CDR3 totals 14 residues. The germline gives CDR1 MNHEY, CDR2 SVGAGI. V lost 10 bases and J lost 4, with 19 bases in between. RNA was extracted from bulk tissue without any cell sorting. Distant lung tissue was collected more than 3 cm away from the tumor edge. The library came from three nested PCR rounds adapted from ARM-PCR protocols. TCRdb ran MiXCR on the multiplex PCR reads and lists one entry per CDR3 protein. There are 90,000 to 100,000 distinct CDR3 sequences in the sample; roughly 78% occur only once, and less than 40% lies in the top ten. Study-level findings and limits: Tumor tissue had significantly higher TCR diversity than normal lung. Top 100 clones took a larger repertoire share in normal lung.

Material for sequencing was distant non-tumor lung tissue. This sequence joins TRBV6-5 and TRBJ1-2; no definite D call. The sequence was collected from a man aged 55 to 70 with small cell lung cancer. Written as DNA, the CDR3 is TGTGCCATCACTGACTCTTCCCGGTTCTATGGCTACACCTTC. Encoded protein: CAITDSSRFYGYTF.